This T cell receptor beta chain was sequenced for a study of sequential checkpoint blockade in melanoma. In the study overall: Patients were randomized 1:1 to nivolumab-then-ipilimumab or ipilimumab-then-nivolumab first-line.

Repertoires were generated with immunoSEQ multiplex PCR, while TCRdb's copy carries only in-frame clones and drops some. The repertoire holds some 5,600 clones, with less than 20% as singletons. Findings and limits, study-wide: Clinical benefit was about 30 times likelier when tumor T-cell fraction and clonality increased. In arm A, pretreatment tumor clonality was associated with response.

Treatment noted: randomized to nivolumab then ipilimumab (arm A) or the reverse (arm B). No patient had prior DNA-damaging chemotherapy. This clone appeared many times. Its antigen is unidentified. The sequence was obtained from a human donor with melanoma. Here the sequenced sample was tumor tissue (inferred from file names), taken from a patient given nivolumab and ipilimumab in sequence.

DNA of the CDR3: TGTGCCAGCAGTTACTCTGGGGCTTCCTACGAGCAGTACTTC. Translation: CASSYSGASYEQYF. This chain links TRBV6-8 with TRBJ2-7, with D possibly matching TRBD1 (5 bases). The CDR3 consists of 14 residues. The germline V and J ends were trimmed by 0 bases and 1 base, with 7 bases remaining between them. The V gene's germline CDR1 is MNHGY and CDR2 SAAAGT.